This is a list of T cell receptor beta chains from one sample in a study of T cells after yellow fever vaccination. A single record per CDR3 protein comes from TCRdb applying MiXCR to the 5' RACE reads. The repertoire consists of more than 300,000 distinct CDR3 sequences, with roughly a tenth occurring once and the leading ten covering around 3.2%. The source material was CD4+ T cells sorted from PBMCs, sampled 45 days after the yellow fever booster vaccination. The receptor source for this set is a man between 18 and 29 years old who received the YFV17D yellow fever vaccine. Each CDR3 is given with its conserved first and last residue. A D gene is named only where the DNA matches it firmly. Not all rows give a size; the values are once, few, many and, for expanded clones, a class.

V	D	size	J	DNA	CDR3
TRBV7-3	.	.	TRBJ1-1	TGTGCCAGCAGCTTGGAGGCCAGCACTGAAGCTTTCTTT	CASSLEASTEAFF
TRBV6-4	.	.	TRBJ1-1	TGTGCCAGCAGTGACTCAGGCGGGGGTTCGGCTTTCTTT	CASSDSGGGSAFF
TRBV24-1	.	.	TRBJ1-5	TGTGCCACCAGTGACCGGGGACGGCTCAATCAGCCCCAGCATTTT	CATSDRGRLNQPQHF
TRBV29-1	.	few	TRBJ1-2	TGCAGCGTTGAGGAGGTTTCTAACTATGGCTACACCTTC	CSVEEVSNYGYTF
TRBV5-4	TRBD2	.	TRBJ2-5	TGTGCCAGCAGCCATCCTAGCGGTGAGACCCAGTACTTC	CASSHPSGETQYF
TRBV5-1	TRBD2	few	TRBJ2-1	TGCGCCAGCAGCTTACTTCGACTAGCAGGCGATGAGCAGTTCTTC	CASSLLRLAGDEQFF
TRBV19	.	.	TRBJ1-3	TGTGCCAGTAGTTCTCCGGGACGCAACGGCGACACCATATATTTT	CASSSPGRNGDTIYF
TRBV4-2	TRBD1	.	TRBJ2-2	TGTGCCAGCAGCGTTCCGGGACAGGGGAACACCGGGGAGCTGTTTTTT	CASSVPGQGNTGELFF
TRBV30	.	few	TRBJ1-6	TGTGCCTGGAGAATCAATTATTCACCCCTCCACTTT	CAWRINYSPLHF
TRBV30	TRBD1	.	TRBJ2-7	TGTGCCTGGGACAGGGGCGAATCGCCGCAGTACTTC	CAWDRGESPQYF
TRBV11-2	.	many	TRBJ2-3	TGTGCCAGCAGCAAACAGGGTGGGCGCGGCACAGATACGCAGTATTTT	CASSKQGGRGTDTQYF
TRBV9	TRBD1	.	TRBJ1-6	TGTGCCAGCAGCTCCGAACCGACAGGGGAATCACCCCTCCACTTT	CASSSEPTGESPLHF
TRBV11-2	TRBD1	few	TRBJ2-1	TGTGCCAGCAGCTACGACAGGGGCTCCTACAATGAGCAGTTCTTC	CASSYDRGSYNEQFF
TRBV6-5	.	.	TRBJ1-2	TGTGCCAGCAGTCCGGGAGGGTCGAACTATGGCTACACCTTC	CASSPGGSNYGYTF
TRBV12-3/TRBV12-4	.	many	TRBJ1-1	TGTGCCAGCAGTAGAAATCAGGCGGGGGGCACTGAAGCTTTCTTT	CASSRNQAGGTEAFF
TRBV6-1	.	few	TRBJ1-1	TGTGCCAGCAGTTCCACGGGGGCGCAAACTGAAGCTTTCTTT	CASSSTGAQTEAFF
TRBV5-1	TRBD1	few	TRBJ1-6	TGCGCCAGCAGCGACAACCCAGGGGGCTGGTCACCCCTCCACTTT	CASSDNPGGWSPLHF
TRBV15	.	.	TRBJ1-5	TGTGCCACCAGCAGCCCCGCACACCAGAGTCAGCCCCAGCATTTT	CATSSPAHQSQPQHF